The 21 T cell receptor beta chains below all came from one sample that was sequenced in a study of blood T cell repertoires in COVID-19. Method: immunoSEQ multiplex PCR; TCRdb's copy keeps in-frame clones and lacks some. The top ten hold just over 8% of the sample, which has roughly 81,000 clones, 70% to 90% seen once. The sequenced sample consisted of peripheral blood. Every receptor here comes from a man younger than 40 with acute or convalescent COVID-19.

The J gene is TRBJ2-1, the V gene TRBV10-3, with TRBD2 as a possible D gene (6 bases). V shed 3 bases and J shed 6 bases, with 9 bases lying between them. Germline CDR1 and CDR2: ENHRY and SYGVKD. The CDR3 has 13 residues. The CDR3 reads CAISDPTSNEQFF. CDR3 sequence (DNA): TGTGCCATCAGTGATCCGACTAGCAATGAGCAGTTCTTC.

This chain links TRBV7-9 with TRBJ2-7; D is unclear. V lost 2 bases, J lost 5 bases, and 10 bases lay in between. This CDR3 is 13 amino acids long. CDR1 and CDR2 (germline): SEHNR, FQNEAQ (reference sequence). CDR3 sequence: CASSLPHSDEQYF. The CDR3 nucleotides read TGTGCCAGCAGCTTACCCCATAGTGACGAGCAGTACTTC.

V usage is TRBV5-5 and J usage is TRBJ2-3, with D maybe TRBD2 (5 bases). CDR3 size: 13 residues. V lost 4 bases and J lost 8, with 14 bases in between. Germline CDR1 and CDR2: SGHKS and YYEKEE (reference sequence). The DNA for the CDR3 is TGTGCCAGCAGCCCTCGGACTTCAGGTACGCAGTATTTT. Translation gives CASSPRTSGTQYF.

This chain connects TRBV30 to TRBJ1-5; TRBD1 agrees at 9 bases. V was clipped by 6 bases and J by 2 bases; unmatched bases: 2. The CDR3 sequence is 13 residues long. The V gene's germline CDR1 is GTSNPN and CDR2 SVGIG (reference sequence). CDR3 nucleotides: TGTGCCTGTGACAGGGGGGGCAATCAGCCCCAGCATTTT. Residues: CACDRGGNQPQHF.

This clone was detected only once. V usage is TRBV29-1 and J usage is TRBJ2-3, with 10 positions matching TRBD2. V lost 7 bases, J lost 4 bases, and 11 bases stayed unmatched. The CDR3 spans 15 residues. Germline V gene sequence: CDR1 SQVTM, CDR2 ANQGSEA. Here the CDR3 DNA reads TGCAGCGCTGGGCATAGCGGGAGGCGTCCAGATACGCAGTATTTT. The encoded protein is CSAGHSGRRPDTQYF.

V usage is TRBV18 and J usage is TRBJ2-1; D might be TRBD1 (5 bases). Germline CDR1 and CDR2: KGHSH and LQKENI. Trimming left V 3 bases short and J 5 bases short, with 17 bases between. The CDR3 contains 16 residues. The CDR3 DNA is TGTGCCAGCTCACCTGACCCAGGGTTGCCCCACAATGAGCAGTTCTTC. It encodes CASSPDPGLPHNEQFF.

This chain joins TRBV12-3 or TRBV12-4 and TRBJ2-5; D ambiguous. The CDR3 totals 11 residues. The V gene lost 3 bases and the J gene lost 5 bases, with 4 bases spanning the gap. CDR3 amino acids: CASSFRETQYF. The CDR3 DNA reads TGTGCCAGCAGTTTTCGGGAGACCCAGTACTTC.

The CDR3: CAISRDRNYEQYF. The CDR3 region has the DNA TGTGCCATCAGCCGGGACAGGAACTACGAGCAGTACTTC. The V gene is TRBV10-3, the J gene TRBJ2-7; TRBD1 aligns across 8 bases. J lost 3 bases, V lost 6 bases, and 4 bases had no gene match. The germline V gene encodes CDR1 ENHRY and CDR2 SYGVKD. The CDR3 covers 13 residues.

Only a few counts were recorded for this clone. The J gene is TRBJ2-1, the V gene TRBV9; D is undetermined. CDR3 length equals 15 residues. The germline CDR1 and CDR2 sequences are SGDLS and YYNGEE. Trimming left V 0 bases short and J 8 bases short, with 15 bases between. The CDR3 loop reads CASSVDGYSKDEQFF. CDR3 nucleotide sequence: TGTGCCAGCAGCGTAGACGGCTATAGCAAGGATGAGCAGTTCTTC.

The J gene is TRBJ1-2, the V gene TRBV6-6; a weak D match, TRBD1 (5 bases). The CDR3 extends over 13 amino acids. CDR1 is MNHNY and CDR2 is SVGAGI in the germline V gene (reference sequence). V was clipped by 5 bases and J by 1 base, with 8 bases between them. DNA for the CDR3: TGTGCCAGCAGTCTGACAGATAACTATGGCTACACCTTC. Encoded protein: CASSLTDNYGYTF.

The CDR3, as DNA: TGTGCTAGTGGTTTGGAGACGGGGGAGCAGTACTTC. It yields the protein CASGLETGEQYF. V is TRBV12-5 and J is TRBJ2-7; D is possibly TRBD2 (5 bases). The CDR3 totals 12 residues. V dropped 1 base and J dropped 7 bases, with 8 bases sitting between them. Germline CDR1 reads LGHNT; CDR2 reads FRNRAP.

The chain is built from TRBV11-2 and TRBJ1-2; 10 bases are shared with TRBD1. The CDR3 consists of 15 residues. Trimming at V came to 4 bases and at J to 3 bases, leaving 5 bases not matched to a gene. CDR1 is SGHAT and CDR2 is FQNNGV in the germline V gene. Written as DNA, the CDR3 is TGTGCCAGCAGCTACCGGGACAGGGGTGACTATGGCTACACCTTC. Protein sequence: CASSYRDRGDYGYTF.

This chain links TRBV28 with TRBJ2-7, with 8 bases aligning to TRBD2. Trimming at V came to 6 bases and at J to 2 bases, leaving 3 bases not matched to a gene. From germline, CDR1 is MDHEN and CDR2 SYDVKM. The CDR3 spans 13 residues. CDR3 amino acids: CASRPGGAYEQYF. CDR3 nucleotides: TGTGCCAGCAGACCCGGGGGGGCCTACGAGCAGTACTTC.

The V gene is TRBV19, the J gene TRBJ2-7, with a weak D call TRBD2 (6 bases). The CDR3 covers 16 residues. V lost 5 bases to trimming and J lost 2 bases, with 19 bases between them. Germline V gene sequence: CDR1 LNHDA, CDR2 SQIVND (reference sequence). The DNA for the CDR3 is TGTGCCAGTAGTCCAGGACCCAAGCGGGCTACCTACGAGCAGTACTTC. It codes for CASSPGPKRATYEQYF.

The CDR3 DNA sequence: TGTGCCAGCTCCCCCCGGGACAGGGGGGCTTGGGGCACTGAAGCTTTCTTT. Amino acids: CASSPRDRGAWGTEAFF. The chain couples TRBV18 to TRBJ1-1; TRBD1 aligns across 11 bases. With 6 bases clipped from V and 4 bases from J, the junction kept 13 bases outside the gene matches. The germline V gene encodes CDR1 KGHSH and CDR2 LQKENI. There are 17 residues in the CDR3.

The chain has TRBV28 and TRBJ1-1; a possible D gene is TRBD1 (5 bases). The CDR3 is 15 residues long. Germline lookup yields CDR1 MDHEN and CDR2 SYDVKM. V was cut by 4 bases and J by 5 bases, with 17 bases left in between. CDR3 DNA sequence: TGTGCCAGCAGTTCCGCTAGACAGTTCACAACTGAAGCTTTCTTT. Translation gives CASSSARQFTTEAFF. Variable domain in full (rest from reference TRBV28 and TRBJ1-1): DVKVTQSSRYLVKRTGEKVFLECVQDMDHENMFWYRQDPGLGLRLIYFSYDVKMKEKGDIPEGYSVSREKKERFSLILESASTNQTSMYLCASSSARQFTTEAFFGQGTRLTVV.

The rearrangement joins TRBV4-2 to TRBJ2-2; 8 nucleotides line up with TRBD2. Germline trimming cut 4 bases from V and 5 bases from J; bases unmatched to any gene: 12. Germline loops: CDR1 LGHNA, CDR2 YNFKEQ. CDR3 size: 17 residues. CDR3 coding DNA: TGTGCCAGCAGCCCCGATGGAGCGGGAGCGGGGACCGGGGAGCTGTTTTTT. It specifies CASSPDGAGAGTGELFF.

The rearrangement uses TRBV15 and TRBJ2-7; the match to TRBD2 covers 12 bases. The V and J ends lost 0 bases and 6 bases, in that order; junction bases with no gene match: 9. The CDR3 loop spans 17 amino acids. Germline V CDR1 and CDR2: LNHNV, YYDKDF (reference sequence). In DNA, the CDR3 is TGTGCCACCAGCAGAGATTTGACTAGCGGGAGTACGGTCGAGCAGTACTTC. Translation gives CATSRDLTSGSTVEQYF.

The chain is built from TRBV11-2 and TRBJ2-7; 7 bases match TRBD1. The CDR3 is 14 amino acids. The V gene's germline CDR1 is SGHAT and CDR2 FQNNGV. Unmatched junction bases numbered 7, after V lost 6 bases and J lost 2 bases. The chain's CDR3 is CASRRPGQTYEQYF. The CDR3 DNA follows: TGTGCCAGCAGGAGGCCGGGACAGACCTACGAGCAGTACTTC.

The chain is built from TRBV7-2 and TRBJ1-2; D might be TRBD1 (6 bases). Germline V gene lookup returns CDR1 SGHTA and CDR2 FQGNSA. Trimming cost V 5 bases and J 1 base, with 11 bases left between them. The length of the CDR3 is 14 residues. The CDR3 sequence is CASSPGHLNYGYTF. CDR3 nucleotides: TGTGCCAGCAGCCCGGGACACCTTAACTATGGCTACACCTTC.

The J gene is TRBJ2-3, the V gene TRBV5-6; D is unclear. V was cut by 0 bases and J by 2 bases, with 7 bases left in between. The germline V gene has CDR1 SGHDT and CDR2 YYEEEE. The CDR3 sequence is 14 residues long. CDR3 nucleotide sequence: TGTGCCAGCAGCTTGGCGTCCTTCACAGATACGCAGTATTTT. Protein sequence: CASSLASFTDTQYF.